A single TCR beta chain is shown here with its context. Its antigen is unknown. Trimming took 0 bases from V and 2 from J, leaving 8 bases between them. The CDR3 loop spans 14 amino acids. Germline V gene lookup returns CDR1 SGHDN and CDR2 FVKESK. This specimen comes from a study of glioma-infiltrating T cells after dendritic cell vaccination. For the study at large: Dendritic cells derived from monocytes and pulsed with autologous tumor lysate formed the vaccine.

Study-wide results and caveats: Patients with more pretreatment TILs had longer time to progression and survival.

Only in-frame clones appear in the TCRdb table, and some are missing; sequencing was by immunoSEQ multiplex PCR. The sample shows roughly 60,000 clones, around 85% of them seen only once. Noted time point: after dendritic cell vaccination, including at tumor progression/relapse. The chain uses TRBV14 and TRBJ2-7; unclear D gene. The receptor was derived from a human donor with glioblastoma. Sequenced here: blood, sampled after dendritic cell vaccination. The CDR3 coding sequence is TGTGCCAGCAGCCAAGAAAACATGGCCTACGAGCAGTACTTC. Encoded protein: CASSQENMAYEQYF.